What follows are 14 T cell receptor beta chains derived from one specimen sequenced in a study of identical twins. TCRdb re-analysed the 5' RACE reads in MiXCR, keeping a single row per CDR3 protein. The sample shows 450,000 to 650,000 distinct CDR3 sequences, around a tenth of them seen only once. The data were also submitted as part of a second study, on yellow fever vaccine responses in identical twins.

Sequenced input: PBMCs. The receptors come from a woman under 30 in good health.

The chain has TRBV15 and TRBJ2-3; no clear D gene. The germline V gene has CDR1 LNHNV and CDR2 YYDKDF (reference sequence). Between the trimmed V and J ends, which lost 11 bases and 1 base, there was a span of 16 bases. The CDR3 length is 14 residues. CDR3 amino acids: CARCRTACTDTQYF. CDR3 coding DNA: TGTGCCCGTTGCAGGACGGCCTGCACAGATACGCAGTATTTT.

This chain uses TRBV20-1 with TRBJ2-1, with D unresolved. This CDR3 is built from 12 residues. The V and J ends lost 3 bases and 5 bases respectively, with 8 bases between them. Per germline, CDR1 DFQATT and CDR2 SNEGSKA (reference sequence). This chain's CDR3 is CSARRLDNEQFF. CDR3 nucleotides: TGCAGTGCTAGGCGGTTGGACAATGAGCAGTTCTTC.

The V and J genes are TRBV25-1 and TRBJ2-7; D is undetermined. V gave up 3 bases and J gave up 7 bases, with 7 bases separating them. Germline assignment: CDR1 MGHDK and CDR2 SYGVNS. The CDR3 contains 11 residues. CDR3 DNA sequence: TGTGCCAGCAGTGAGGCCAGGGAGCAGTACTTC. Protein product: CASSEAREQYF.

For the CDR3, the DNA is TGTGCCAGCAGCCCACCGACAGGGTATGGCACTGAAGCTTTCTTT. Its translation is CASSPPTGYGTEAFF. This chain uses TRBV7-9 with TRBJ1-1; 7 nucleotides align to TRBD1. V trimming: 5 bases; J trimming: 4 bases; junction bases outside the gene matches: 10. This CDR3 is built from 15 residues. CDR1 and CDR2 from the germline V gene are SEHNR and FQNEAQ (reference sequence).

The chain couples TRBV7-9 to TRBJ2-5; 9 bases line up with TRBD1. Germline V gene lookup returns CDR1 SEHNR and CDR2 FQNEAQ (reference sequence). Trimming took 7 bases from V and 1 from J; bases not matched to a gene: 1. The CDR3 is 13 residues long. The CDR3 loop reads CASIQGAQETQYF. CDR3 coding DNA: TGTGCCAGCATACAGGGGGCCCAAGAGACCCAGTACTTC.

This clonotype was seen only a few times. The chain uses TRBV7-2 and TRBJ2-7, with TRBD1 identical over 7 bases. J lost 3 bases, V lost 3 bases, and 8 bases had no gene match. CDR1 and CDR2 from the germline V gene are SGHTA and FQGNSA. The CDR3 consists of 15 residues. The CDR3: CASSFRGQVNYEQYF. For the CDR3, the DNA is TGTGCCAGCAGCTTTAGAGGACAGGTGAACTACGAGCAGTACTTC. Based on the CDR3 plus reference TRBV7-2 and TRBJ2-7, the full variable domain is GAGVSQSPSNKVTEKGKDVELRCDPISGHTALYWYRQSLGQGLEFLIYFQGNSAPDKSGLPSDRFSAERTGGSVSTLTIQRTQQEDSAVYLCASSFRGQVNYEQYFGPGTRLTVT.

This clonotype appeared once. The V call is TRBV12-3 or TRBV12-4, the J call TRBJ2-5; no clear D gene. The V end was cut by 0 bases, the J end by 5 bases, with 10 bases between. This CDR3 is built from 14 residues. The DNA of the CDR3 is TGTGCCAGCAGTTTAGCCCCGATGGGGGAGACCCAGTACTTC. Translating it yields CASSLAPMGETQYF.

The CDR3 is CASSQDFRGRSEQYF. CDR3 sequence (DNA): TGCGCCAGCAGCCAAGATTTCAGGGGGCGATCCGAGCAGTACTTC. This chain joins TRBV4-1 and TRBJ2-7; 8 nucleotides agree with TRBD1. Germline assignment: CDR1 MGHRA and CDR2 YSYEKL. With 0 bases clipped from V and 6 bases from J, the junction kept 7 bases outside the gene matches. The CDR3 runs to 15 residues.

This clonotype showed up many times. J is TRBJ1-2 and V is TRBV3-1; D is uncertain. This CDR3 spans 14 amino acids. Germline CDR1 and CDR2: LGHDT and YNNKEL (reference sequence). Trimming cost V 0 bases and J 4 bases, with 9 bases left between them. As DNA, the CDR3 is TGTGCCAGCAGCCAAGAAGAGGGAACCTATGGCTACACCTTC. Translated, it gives CASSQEEGTYGYTF.

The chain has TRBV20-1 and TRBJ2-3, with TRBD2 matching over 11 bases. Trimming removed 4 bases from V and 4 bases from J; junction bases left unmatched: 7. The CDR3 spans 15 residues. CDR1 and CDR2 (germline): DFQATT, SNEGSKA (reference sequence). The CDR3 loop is CSATIAGGRPDTQYF. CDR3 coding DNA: TGCAGTGCTACCATAGCGGGGGGGCGGCCAGATACGCAGTATTTT.

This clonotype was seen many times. CDR3 loop: CASSSNSPGYTF. The DNA for the CDR3 is TGTGCCAGCAGTAGTAACAGTCCTGGCTACACCTTC. The rearrangement links TRBV28 to TRBJ1-2; no clear D gene. V was trimmed by 5 bases and J by 7 bases, leaving 11 bases between them. The CDR3 has 12 residues. Germline CDR1 reads MDHEN; CDR2 reads SYDVKM.

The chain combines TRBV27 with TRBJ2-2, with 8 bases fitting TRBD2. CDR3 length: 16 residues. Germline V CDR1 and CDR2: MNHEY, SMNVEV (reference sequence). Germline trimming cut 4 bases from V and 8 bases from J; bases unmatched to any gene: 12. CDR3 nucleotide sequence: TGTGCCAGCAGTTCGCCAGCGGGAGCTGTCTATGGGGAGCTGTTTTTT. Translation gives CASSSPAGAVYGELFF.

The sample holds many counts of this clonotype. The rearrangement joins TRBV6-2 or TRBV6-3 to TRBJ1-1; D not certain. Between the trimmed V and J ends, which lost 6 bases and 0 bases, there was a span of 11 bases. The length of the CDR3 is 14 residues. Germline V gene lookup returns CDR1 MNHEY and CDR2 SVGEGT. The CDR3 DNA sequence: TGTGCCAGCAGAGCCCGGGGATTGAACACTGAAGCTTTCTTT. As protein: CASRARGLNTEAFF.

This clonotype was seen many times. CDR3 in DNA: TGTGCCACCAGTGGACAGGGGAGGAACGAGCAGTACTTC. Translating it yields CATSGQGRNEQYF. The J gene is TRBJ2-7, the V gene TRBV24-1, with TRBD1 matching 8 bases. Trimming cost V 5 bases and J 5 bases; bases outside gene matches: 4. CDR3 length: 13 residues. From germline, CDR1 is KGHDR and CDR2 SFDVKD.